This T cell receptor (beta chain) was captured by sequencing in a study of blood T cell repertoires in COVID-19 (dated by TCRdb to about 2020). Background for the entire study: Samples from collaborators originated in the United States, Italy and Spain and spanned both the acute and convalescent phases of COVID-19. The material from the prospective study consisted of cDNA or gDNA derived from T cells, B-cell-depleted T cells, or PBMCs. The dataset comprised deeply sampled blood TCRbeta repertoires from subjects exposed to, actively infected with, or recovered from COVID-19. The repertoires were released in a freely available public database intended as a resource for research on the immune response to SARS-CoV-2. The samples were drawn from the first 160 participants of the ongoing ImmuneRACE study and from 1,200 or so subjects provided by 6 global collaborators. Nearly every sample came with metadata listing a de-identified subject ID, COVID-19 status, age in years and sex. Where available, HLA class I and class II types were obtained from metadata supplied by the sample provider rather than from assay-based typing. General conclusions and limits of the study: How much clinical and demographic metadata was included differed by source and by participant, and the metadata was provided uncurated.

For this clone: Its specific antigen is unknown. There are no base qualities to consult, and no much larger clone falls within one base.

There are 13 amino acids in the CDR3, from cysteine to phenylalanine inclusive. CDR3 DNA is the only sequence kept; it has 39 bases, read in frame from the first base. TCRbeta CDR3 regions were amplified from genomic DNA using the immunoSEQ Assay, a bias-controlled multiplex PCR. In the source study's methods: The number of nucleated cells in each sample was estimated by amplification of reference gene primers within the assay. To quantify the absolute abundance of each unique TCRbeta CDR3 rearrangement, sequence reads were collapsed and filtered. For each sample, productive Simpson clonality was calculated as the square root of Simpson's diversity index across productive rearrangements. As stored in TCRdb, this immuneACCESS dataset retains in-frame rearrangements with V and J assigned. A fraction of the clones does not appear; measured against another copy, unresolved V genes explain less than half of the discrepancy, and the remainder lacks a known reason. The D gene and trimming were derived from the DNA, and the V and J assignments and clone size from that table. This sample comprises 250,000 to 350,000 clones, around 87% of them detected only once. Of the sample, approximately 2.4% is held by the ten largest clones.

Whole blood was collected in K2EDTA tubes by collaborating institutions according to the institutions' own protocols. For TCRbeta analysis, collaborators shipped samples in one of three forms: frozen whole blood, isolated PBMCs, or DNA extracted from either of those sample types. The source of this sequence is a man aged 18 to 35 with active or convalescent COVID-19. The sample consisted of peripheral blood. This receptor chain uses TRBV21-1 and TRBJ1-3; the table names TRBD1, a call not compared with the DNA. TRBV21-1 represents a pseudogene. The CDR3 reads as follows: CASSPGSGNTIYF. Here is the DNA: TGTGCCAGCAGCCCAGGGTCTGGAAACACCATATATTTT.